Below, 10 T cell receptor beta chains from the same sample are listed, as sequenced in a study of beta chain features in type 1 diabetes. Regarding the study as a whole: Across all four CD4+ subsets, people with type 1 diabetes showed modestly shorter TCRB CDR3s.

Reverse transcribing all isolated RNA meant expressed TCRB transcripts were sequenced. The repertoire was sequenced with immunoSEQ multiplex PCR; TCRdb's copy has only in-frame clones and lacks some. Of approximately 250,000 clones listed, roughly 11% were seen once; the top ten hold about 0.018%. These receptors' targets are unknown. The sequenced sample consisted of naive CD4+ T cells from blood. These receptors came from a man aged 25 to 45 with type 1 diabetes.

This clone has more than one count but fewer than ten. V is TRBV7-2 and J is TRBJ2-3, with D perhaps TRBD1 (6 bases). This CDR3 has 15 amino acids. V dropped 4 bases and J dropped 2 bases, with 13 bases sitting between them. CDR1 SGHTA and CDR2 FQGNSA come from the germline V gene. The CDR3: CASSYGQFITDTQYF. The CDR3 DNA sequence: TGTGCCAGCAGCTACGGACAGTTCATCACAGATACGCAGTATTTT. Based on the CDR3 plus reference TRBV7-2 and TRBJ2-3, the full variable domain is GAGVSQSPSNKVTEKGKDVELRCDPISGHTALYWYRQSLGQGLEFLIYFQGNSAPDKSGLPSDRFSAERTGGSVSTLTIQRTQQEDSAVYLCASSYGQFITDTQYFGPGTRLTVL.

The chain joins TRBV9 to TRBJ2-7; 7 positions agree with TRBD2. Germline loops: CDR1 SGDLS, CDR2 YYNGEE. This CDR3 has 15 residues. V shed 0 bases, J shed 0 bases, and the junction held 3 bases outside the gene matches. The CDR3 protein is CASSVGGGDSYEQYF. Written as DNA, the CDR3 is TGTGCCAGCAGCGTAGGTGGGGGGGACTCCTACGAGCAGTACTTC. Complete variable domain (other parts from reference TRBV9 and TRBJ2-7): DSGVTQTPKHLITATGQRVTLRCSPRSGDLSVYWYQQSLDQGLQFLIQYYNGEERAKGNILERFSAQQFPDLHSELNLSSLELGDSALYFCASSVGGGDSYEQYFGPGTRLTVT.

This chain links TRBV5-5 with TRBJ2-2; weak D call: TRBD1 (5 bases). The CDR3 is 13 residues long. The V end was cut by 3 bases, the J end by 4 bases, with 7 bases between. CDR1 SGHKS and CDR2 YYEKEE come from the germline V gene (reference sequence). This CDR3 is CASSSQGTGELFF. DNA of the CDR3: TGTGCCAGCAGCTCCCAGGGCACCGGGGAGCTGTTTTTT.

About this clone itself: The identical CDR3 is also encoded by other nucleotide sequences in the sample. The V gene is TRBV2, the J gene TRBJ1-1; perhaps TRBD1 as D (5 bases). CDR1 is SNHLY, CDR2 FYNNEI, per germline. V dropped 4 bases and J dropped 0 bases, with 6 bases sitting between them. This CDR3 is built from 13 residues. For the CDR3, the DNA is TGTGCCAGCAGTGGACAGTTGAACACTGAAGCTTTCTTT. Translating it yields CASSGQLNTEAFF. Supplemented by reference TRBV2 and TRBJ1-1, the full variable domain reads EPEVTQTPSHQVTQMGQEVILRCVPISNHLYFYWYRQILGQKVEFLVSFYNNEISEKSEIFDDQFSVERPDGSNFTLKIRSTKLEDSAMYFCASSGQLNTEAFFGQGTRLTVV.

This chain uses TRBV4-1 with TRBJ1-6; TRBD1 matches 10 bases. This CDR3 is built from 17 residues. In germline, CDR1 is MGHRA, CDR2 YSYEKL. The J segment lost 7 bases and the V segment lost 6 bases, leaving 12 bases of the junction unmatched. CDR3 in amino acids: CASSREGQGSQNSPLHF. DNA for the CDR3: TGCGCCAGCAGTCGTGAGGGACAGGGGTCTCAAAATTCACCCCTCCACTTT.

V usage is TRBV6-5 and J usage is TRBJ1-2; 7 bases align to TRBD1. Trimming took 4 bases from V and 6 from J; bases not matched to a gene: 11. Germline assignment: CDR1 MNHEY and CDR2 SVGAGI. The CDR3 is 15 residues long. For the CDR3, the DNA is TGTGCCAGCAGTTCCGGACAAGAGACAGGGAATGGCTACACCTTC. Translated, it gives CASSSGQETGNGYTF.

The V call is TRBV30, the J call TRBJ2-3, with 8 bases fitting TRBD2. Germline V CDR1 and CDR2: GTSNPN, SVGIG (reference sequence). Trimming at V came to 4 bases and at J to 2 bases, leaving 5 bases not matched to a gene. The CDR3 consists of 14 residues. The CDR3 nucleotides read TGTGCCTGGATCCCGGGGGGGAACACAGATACGCAGTATTTT. Protein sequence: CAWIPGGNTDTQYF.

This clone has just a few counts. This sequence joins TRBV18 and TRBJ2-5, with D unresolved. Trimming removed 3 bases from V and 1 base from J, with 6 bases in between. Germline V CDR1 and CDR2: KGHSH, LQKENI. This CDR3 comprises 13 residues. CDR3 DNA: TGTGCCAGCTCACCCCCCCTCCAAGAGACCCAGTACTTC. This translates into CASSPPLQETQYF. Combining the CDR3 with reference TRBV18 and TRBJ2-5 gives the whole variable domain NAGVMQNPRHLVRRRGQEARLRCSPMKGHSHVYWYRQLPEEGLKFMVYLQKENIIDESGMPKERFSAEFPKEGPSILRIQQVVRGDSAAYFCASSPPLQETQYFGPGTRLLVL.

This clone was counted between two and nine times. CDR3 amino acids: CSVGRTSGVKTQYF. Written as DNA, the CDR3 is TGCAGCGTTGGCCGGACTAGCGGGGTAAAGACCCAGTACTTC. The chain links TRBV29-1 to TRBJ2-5; 12 bases map to TRBD2. V shed 4 bases and J 6 bases; nucleotides not matched to a gene: 6. This CDR3 comprises 14 residues. Per germline, CDR1 SQVTM and CDR2 ANQGSEA.

J is TRBJ1-4 and V is TRBV6-6; 7 bases are a match to TRBD1. This CDR3 contains 14 residues. The ends lost 2 bases at V and 4 bases at J; junction bases unmatched: 1. CDR1 MNHNY and CDR2 SVGAGI come from the germline V gene (reference sequence). In nucleotides, the CDR3 is TGTGCCAGCAGTTACCGGGACAGTAATGAAAAACTGTTTTTT. It is translated as CASSYRDSNEKLFF.